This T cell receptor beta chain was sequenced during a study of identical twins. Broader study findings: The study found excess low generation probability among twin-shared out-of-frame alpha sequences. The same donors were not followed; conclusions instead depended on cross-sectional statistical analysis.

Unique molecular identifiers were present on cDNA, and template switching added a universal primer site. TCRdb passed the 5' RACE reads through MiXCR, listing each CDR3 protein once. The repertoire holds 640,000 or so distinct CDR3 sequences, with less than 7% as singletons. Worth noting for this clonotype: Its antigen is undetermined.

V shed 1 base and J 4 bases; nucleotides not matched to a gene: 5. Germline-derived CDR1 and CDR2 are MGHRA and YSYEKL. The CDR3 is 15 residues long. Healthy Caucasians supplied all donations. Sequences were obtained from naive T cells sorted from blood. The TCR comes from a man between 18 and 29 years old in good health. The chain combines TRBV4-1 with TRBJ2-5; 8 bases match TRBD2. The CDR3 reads CASSQAAGGSETQYF. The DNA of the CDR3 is TGCGCCAGCAGCCAAGCGGCGGGGGGCTCAGAGACCCAGTACTTC.